These 12 T cell receptor beta chains were all obtained from the same sample, sequenced in a study of blood T cell repertoires in COVID-19. The table came from immunoSEQ multiplex PCR; TCRdb's copy has only in-frame clones and leaves some out. This sample has fewer than 450,000 clones, with approximately 88% found just once. Sequencing was done on a sample of PBMCs or T cells enriched from blood (not recorded which). The source of these receptors is a woman in her thirties or forties with acute COVID-19.

The chain employs TRBV7-9 and TRBJ2-3; 9 positions match TRBD1. CDR3 length: 17 residues. Germline assignment: CDR1 SEHNR and CDR2 FQNEAQ (reference sequence). V trimming: 5 bases; J trimming: 5 bases; junction bases outside the gene matches: 14. The CDR3 DNA reads TGTGCCAGCAGCCGACGAGACCGGGACAGGGTTAGAGATACGCAGTATTTT. Translating gives CASSRRDRDRVRDTQYF.

The rearrangement joins TRBV27 to TRBJ2-7; maybe TRBD1 (5 bases). From germline, CDR1 is MNHEY and CDR2 SMNVEV (reference sequence). V was pared by 5 bases and J by 1 base, with 9 bases between. The CDR3 contains 13 residues. CDR3 sequence: CASSNQGSYEQYF. The CDR3 DNA reads TGTGCCAGCAGTAATCAGGGTTCCTACGAGCAGTACTTC.

This chain connects TRBV6-5 to TRBJ1-5; 10 bases fit TRBD1. The CDR3 extends over 15 amino acids. CDR1 is MNHEY, CDR2 SVGAGI, per germline. Trimming removed 6 bases from V and 4 bases from J; junction bases left unmatched: 6. The CDR3: CASSGQGGGNQPQHF. The CDR3 DNA sequence: TGTGCCAGCAGCGGACAGGGGGGAGGGAATCAGCCCCAGCATTTT.

V gene TRBV7-8 combines with J gene TRBJ1-6; 7 nucleotides align to TRBD1. This CDR3 is built from 16 residues. V shed 3 bases, J shed 15 bases, and the junction held 17 bases outside the gene matches. Germline values: CDR1 SGHVS, CDR2 FQNEAQ. The CDR3 protein is CASSFGNRDRAERLHF. The DNA of the CDR3 is TGTGCCAGCAGCTTCGGGAATAGAGACAGGGCTGAACGCCTCCACTTT. The whole variable domain, remainder taken from reference TRBV7-8 and TRBJ1-6, is GAGVSQSPRYKVAKRGQDVALRCDPISGHVSLFWYQQALGQGPEFLTYFQNEAQLDKSGLPSDRFFAERPEGSVSTLKIQRTQQEDSAVYLCASSFGNRDRAERLHFGNGTRLTVT.

The V call is TRBV2, the J call TRBJ2-7, with D tentatively TRBD1 (6 bases). V lost 7 bases and J 2 bases, leaving 9 bases between the germline ends. Germline values: CDR1 SNHLY, CDR2 FYNNEI. This CDR3 region has 12 residues. As DNA, the CDR3 is TGTGCCAGCAACACAGGGACCTACGAGCAGTACTTC. This sequence encodes CASNTGTYEQYF.

The chain has TRBV2 and TRBJ2-1; D gene ambiguous. Trimming shortened V by 2 bases and J by 15 bases, and 11 bases separated the two germline ends. This CDR3 has 11 amino acids. CDR1 SNHLY and CDR2 FYNNEI come from the germline V gene. The CDR3 here is CASSESLKRFF. The CDR3, as DNA: TGTGCCAGCAGTGAATCCCTCAAGCGGTTCTTC.

The chain combines TRBV30 with TRBJ2-1; D remains unclear. CDR3 length equals 12 residues. Germline CDR1 reads GTSNPN; CDR2 reads SVGIG (reference sequence). Trimming cost V 0 bases and J 8 bases, with 8 bases left between them. CDR3 region: CAWSVLSDEQFF. The DNA of the CDR3 is TGTGCCTGGAGTGTACTGAGCGATGAGCAGTTCTTC.

This chain links TRBV4-2 with TRBJ2-3, with 9 bases that match TRBD1. After removal of 0 bases from V and 5 bases from J, the junction contained 12 bases not matched to a gene. In germline, CDR1 is LGHNA, CDR2 YNFKEQ. This CDR3 is 18 amino acids long. The DNA for the CDR3 is TGTGCCAGCAGCCAAGACCCCCGGGACAGGGCGGTTAAAGATACGCAGTATTTT. It specifies CASSQDPRDRAVKDTQYF.

This clone was seen a single time. The chain employs TRBV7-6 and TRBJ2-7; 9 bases agree with TRBD2. V lost 5 bases to trimming and J lost 4 bases; unmatched junction nucleotides: 12. The CDR3 runs to 16 residues. The germline V gene has CDR1 SGHVS and CDR2 FNYEAQ. For the CDR3, the DNA is TGTGCCAGCAGCATAGGGCTCGGAGCGGGGGGATACGAGCAGTACTTC. It translates to CASSIGLGAGGYEQYF.

The chain's CDR3 is CASSERSGVYNEQFF. The CDR3 DNA follows: TGTGCCAGCAGCGAGCGTAGCGGGGTCTACAATGAGCAGTTCTTC. The chain joins TRBV9 to TRBJ2-1; TRBD2 aligns across 8 bases. Germline lookup yields CDR1 SGDLS and CDR2 YYNGEE. The V gene end was trimmed by 3 bases and the J gene end by 3 bases; junction bases not matched to a gene: 5. The CDR3 has 15 residues.

Worth noting for this clone: Distinct nucleotide sequences in the sample also encode this CDR3. The chain joins TRBV2 to TRBJ1-2, with TRBD1 matching 9 bases. V gave up 3 bases and J gave up 2 bases; unmatched junction bases: 1. Germline V CDR1 and CDR2: SNHLY, FYNNEI. The CDR3 has 14 amino acids. CDR3: CASSETGGNYGYTF. Written as DNA, the CDR3 is TGTGCCAGCAGTGAGACAGGGGGGAACTATGGCTACACCTTC.

This clone occurred a few times. This sequence joins TRBV5-4 and TRBJ2-2; TRBD2 agrees at 16 bases. Germline CDR1 reads SGHNT; CDR2 reads YYREEE (reference sequence). V was clipped by 4 bases and J by 6 bases; unmatched bases: 3. The CDR3 covers 16 residues. The CDR3 sequence is CASSKGLAGGPGELFF. DNA of the CDR3: TGTGCCAGCAGCAAGGGACTAGCGGGGGGGCCCGGGGAGCTGTTTTTT.